What follows are 30 T cell receptor beta chains derived from one specimen sequenced in a study of cytomegalovirus exposure and HLA in healthy donors. Vbeta (60) and Jbeta (13) primers were used in the PCR. Measured with immunoSEQ multiplex PCR; TCRdb has only the in-frame clones, and not every one. The sample is made up of about 140,000 clones, and the top ten hold about 2% of it. The source material was PBMCs. The receptors originated from a woman younger than 35 in good health and CMV-seronegative.

The rearrangement uses TRBV27 and TRBJ2-7; TRBD1 matches 9 bases. Germline values: CDR1 MNHEY, CDR2 SMNVEV (reference sequence). The trim removed 6 bases at V and 3 bases at J, leaving 12 bases unmatched. This CDR3 region has 16 residues. DNA for the CDR3: TGTGCCAGCAGCCGCCCCACAGGGGGCCTCGGCTACGAGCAGTACGTC. This translates into CASSRPTGGLGYEQYV.

The genes are TRBV7-3 and TRBJ2-6; no reliable D call. V was cut by 0 bases and J by 0 bases, with 9 bases left in between. The CDR3 extends over 17 amino acids. CDR1 SGHTA and CDR2 FQGTGA come from the germline V gene. The CDR3 DNA reads TGTGCCAGCAGCTTAACGTACAGTTCCTCTGGGGCCAACGTCCTGACTTTC. This codes for CASSLTYSSSGANVLTF.

The chain carries TRBV5-4 and TRBJ2-1; tentatively, D is TRBD1 (6 bases). The CDR3 sequence is 14 residues long. Germline CDR1 and CDR2: SGHNT and YYREEE (reference sequence). Between the trimmed V and J ends, which lost 2 bases and 6 bases, there was a span of 12 bases. The CDR3 DNA is TGTGCCAGCAGCTTATGGGGGCGCGGCAATGAGCAGTTCTTC. Protein: CASSLWGRGNEQFF.

The chain combines TRBV5-1 with TRBJ1-2; possible D gene TRBD1, 6 bases. V lost 4 bases, J lost 7 bases, and 23 bases lay in between. The germline CDR1 and CDR2 sequences are SGHRS and YFSETQ. The CDR3 spans 16 residues. The CDR3 reads CASSQQDITGLGGYTF. CDR3 nucleotides: TGCGCCAGCAGCCAACAAGATATTACAGGGTTAGGTGGCTACACCTTC.

The chain has TRBV13 and TRBJ2-6; D gene ambiguous. CDR3 size: 15 residues. V was trimmed by 5 bases and J by 0 bases, leaving 8 bases between them. From germline, CDR1 is PRHDT and CDR2 FYEKMQ (reference sequence). The CDR3 nucleotides are TGTGCCAGCAGCCTACTCCGCTCTGGGGCCAACGTCCTGACTTTC. The encoded protein is CASSLLRSGANVLTF.

The chain is built from TRBV19 and TRBJ2-1, with D tentatively TRBD1 (5 bases). The CDR3 loop spans 16 amino acids. Germline V gene sequence: CDR1 LNHDA, CDR2 SQIVND (reference sequence). Trimming shortened V by 5 bases and J by 4 bases, and 18 bases separated the two germline ends. CDR3 nucleotides: TGTGCCAGTAGTCCTACAGGCGCCGTGGGATACAATGAGCAGTTCTTC. Amino acid sequence: CASSPTGAVGYNEQFF.

The chain links TRBV4-2 to TRBJ2-1; TRBD1 is a possible D gene (6 bases). The CDR3 runs to 15 residues. Germline V gives CDR1 LGHNA, CDR2 YNFKEQ. V lost 4 bases, J lost 0 bases, and 10 bases lay in between. As DNA, the CDR3 is TGTGCCAGCAGCCGGACAGTTAGCTCCTACAATGAGCAGTTCTTC. Translation gives CASSRTVSSYNEQFF.

The V and J genes are TRBV12-5 and TRBJ2-7; D is ambiguous. The CDR3 consists of 12 residues. Trimming removed 1 base from V and 4 bases from J, with 5 bases in between. Germline CDR1 reads LGHNT; CDR2 reads FRNRAP. The CDR3 loop is CASGLALYEQYF. As DNA, the CDR3 is TGTGCTAGTGGTTTGGCCTTGTACGAGCAGTACTTC.

V usage is TRBV30 and J usage is TRBJ1-2, with D maybe TRBD1 (6 bases). The ends were cut back, 2 bases at V and 5 bases at J, with 12 bases in the middle. Per germline, CDR1 GTSNPN and CDR2 SVGIG (reference sequence). There are 13 residues in the CDR3. The DNA of the CDR3 is TGTGCCTGGAGTTTAGGGGGAAGTTATGGCTACACCTTC. Its translation: CAWSLGGSYGYTF.

V gene TRBV4-1 combines with J gene TRBJ2-2; no definite D call. The CDR3 is 13 residues long. Trimming stripped 2 bases from V and 3 bases from J, with 4 bases between. CDR1 MGHRA and CDR2 YSYEKL come from the germline V gene. CDR3 coding DNA: TGCGCCAGCAGCCAACTCGACACCGGGGAGCTGTTTTTT. It translates to CASSQLDTGELFF.

The chain recombines TRBV7-2 with TRBJ1-1; D uncertain. From germline, CDR1 is SGHTA and CDR2 FQGNSA. The CDR3 consists of 13 residues. V lost 8 bases to trimming and J lost 3 bases, with 13 bases between them. The CDR3 sequence is CASAPRRDTEAFF. The DNA of the CDR3 is TGTGCCAGCGCCCCAAGGCGGGACACTGAAGCTTTCTTT.

The rearrangement links TRBV5-4 to TRBJ2-5; 8 bases agree with TRBD2. Germline CDR1 is SGHNT and CDR2 is YYREEE (reference sequence). Unmatched junction bases numbered 7, after V lost 0 bases and J lost 3 bases. CDR3 length equals 16 residues. The CDR3 here is CASSLDTSGNKETQYF. In nucleotides, the CDR3 is TGTGCCAGCAGCTTGGACACTAGCGGTAATAAAGAGACCCAGTACTTC.

This CDR3 is CASSIRSEAFF. For the CDR3, the DNA is TGTGCCAGTAGTATTCGGTCTGAAGCTTTCTTT. The chain couples TRBV19 to TRBJ1-1; D not certain. The length of the CDR3 is 11 residues. V lost 3 bases and J lost 6, with 5 bases in between. Germline V lookup: CDR1 LNHDA, CDR2 SQIVND (reference sequence).

The V call is TRBV6-4, the J call TRBJ2-4; TRBD1 matches at 7 bases. The V gene end was trimmed by 6 bases and the J gene end by 0 bases; junction bases not matched to a gene: 17. The CDR3 contains 19 residues. From germline, CDR1 is MRHNA and CDR2 SNTAGT. The CDR3 here is CASSGRSRDSKIAKNIQYF. The CDR3 DNA reads TGTGCCAGCAGCGGGCGCTCCCGGGACAGTAAGATAGCCAAAAACATTCAGTACTTC.

The V gene is TRBV6-1, the J gene TRBJ2-1; TRBD1 is a possible D gene (6 bases). Trimming removed 4 bases from V and 7 bases from J, with 20 bases in between. This CDR3 contains 16 residues. Germline CDR1 MNHNS, CDR2 SASEGT. The CDR3 DNA is TGTGCCAGCAGTGGAATCTCAGGGCAGGGGATGAATGAGCAGTTCTTC. Translation gives CASSGISGQGMNEQFF.

V usage is TRBV7-2 and J usage is TRBJ2-2, with D maybe TRBD2 (6 bases). V shed 8 bases and J shed 4 bases, with 14 bases lying between them. CDR1 and CDR2 from the germline V gene are SGHTA and FQGNSA. The CDR3 consists of 14 residues. The CDR3 loop is CASSRGSGTGELFF. The CDR3 coding sequence is TGTGCCAGCTCCCGGGGGAGCGGCACCGGGGAGCTGTTTTTT.

V usage is TRBV28 and J usage is TRBJ2-5; TRBD1 matches at 9 bases. The CDR3 has 14 residues. Germline loops: CDR1 MDHEN, CDR2 SYDVKM. Unmatched junction bases numbered 6, after V lost 5 bases and J lost 5 bases. CDR3 region: CASSVYGQGETQYF. CDR3 DNA: TGTGCCAGCAGTGTTTATGGACAGGGGGAGACCCAGTACTTC.

Note on this clone: The junction differs from germline at one of its ends, possibly a read error. The chain uses TRBV2 and TRBJ2-1; 8 nucleotides match TRBD2. From germline, CDR1 is SNHLY and CDR2 FYNNEI. This CDR3 contains 15 residues. CDR3: CASSEELGTSIEQFF. The CDR3 nucleotides read TGTGCCAGCAGCGAAGAACTCGGGACTAGTATTGAGCAGTTCTTC.

J is TRBJ2-1 and V is TRBV27; TRBD1 matches at 8 bases. The CDR3 length is 15 residues. V gave up 2 bases and J gave up 1 base; unmatched junction bases: 1. Germline CDR1 reads MNHEY; CDR2 reads SMNVEV (reference sequence). CDR3 sequence: CASSLRQGSYNEQFF. Written as DNA, the CDR3 is TGTGCCAGCAGTTTAAGACAGGGGTCCTACAATGAGCAGTTCTTC.

The chain couples TRBV15 to TRBJ2-2; 16 nucleotides agree with TRBD2. CDR3 length: 18 residues. V trimming: 3 bases; J trimming: 4 bases; junction bases outside the gene matches: 5. CDR1 LNHNV and CDR2 YYDKDF come from the germline V gene (reference sequence). The CDR3: CATSRGTSGRGGTGELFF. CDR3 bases: TGTGCCACCAGCAGGGGGACTAGCGGGAGGGGGGGCACCGGGGAGCTGTTTTTT. Drawing the rest from reference TRBV15 and TRBJ2-2, the complete variable domain is DAMVIQNPRYQVTQFGKPVTLSCSQTLNHNVMYWYQQKSSQAPKLLFHYYDKDFNNEADTPDNFQSRRPNTSFCFLDIRSPGLGDTAMYLCATSRGTSGRGGTGELFFGEGSRLTVL.

The chain couples TRBV6-4 to TRBJ2-1; tentatively, D is TRBD2 (7 bases). Germline V lookup: CDR1 MRHNA, CDR2 SNTAGT. V lost 3 bases and J lost 6, with 15 bases in between. This CDR3 has 15 residues. The CDR3 sequence is CASSEQGGNFNEQFF. As DNA, the CDR3 is TGTGCCAGCAGTGAACAGGGAGGGAATTTCAATGAGCAGTTCTTC.

The CDR3 loop reads CASKLRQGGEKLFF. CDR3 sequence (DNA): TGTGCCAGCAAGTTGCGACAGGGTGGCGAAAAACTGTTTTTT. The gene calls are TRBV11-2 and TRBJ1-4; 7 bases map to TRBD1. V gave up 7 bases and J gave up 8 bases; unmatched junction bases: 10. CDR1 SGHAT and CDR2 FQNNGV come from the germline V gene. This CDR3 has 14 residues.

CDR3 DNA sequence: TGTGCCAGCCTACGGACAGGGCGGAACACTGAAGCTTTCTTT. It encodes CASLRTGRNTEAFF. This chain uses TRBV2 with TRBJ1-1, with 8 bases matching TRBD1. Germline V gene data show CDR1 as SNHLY and CDR2 as FYNNEI. This CDR3 spans 14 amino acids. Losses at the gene ends were 8 bases for V and 1 base for J; bases not matched to a gene: 6.

The chain recombines TRBV5-1 with TRBJ1-5, with D possibly being TRBD1 (6 bases). Germline CDR1 reads SGHRS; CDR2 reads YFSETQ. The CDR3 has 14 residues. Trimming took off 0 bases at V and 6 bases at J, with 10 bases between the two ends. CDR3 in DNA: TGCGCCAGCAGCTTGGACAGGGCTACTCAGCCCCAGCATTTT. This translates into CASSLDRATQPQHF.

This chain connects TRBV11-2 to TRBJ1-1; D possibly corresponds to TRBD1 (5 bases). From germline, CDR1 is SGHAT and CDR2 FQNNGV. Trimming left V 2 bases short and J 5 bases short, with 9 bases between. The CDR3 runs 13 residues. CDR3 loop: CASSLQGNTEAFF. The CDR3 bases are TGTGCCAGCAGCTTACAGGGAAATACTGAAGCTTTCTTT.

The rearrangement uses TRBV4-3 and TRBJ1-1; no definite D call. Germline assignment: CDR1 LGHNA and CDR2 YSLEER. CDR3 length: 15 amino acids. The V and J ends lost 4 bases and 2 bases respectively, with 14 bases between them. CDR3 loop: CASSPHGGSNTEAFF. The CDR3 coding sequence is TGCGCCAGCAGCCCCCACGGAGGGAGCAACACTGAAGCTTTCTTT.

V gene TRBV5-1 combines with J gene TRBJ2-3; a possible D gene is TRBD2 (6 bases). V was cut by 0 bases and J by 2 bases, with 16 bases left in between. Germline V gene lookup returns CDR1 SGHRS and CDR2 YFSETQ. The CDR3 loop spans 17 amino acids. Written as DNA, the CDR3 is TGCGCCAGCAGCTTGGCCGGGAGAGACGAACCCACAGATACGCAGTATTTT. Translation gives CASSLAGRDEPTDTQYF.

This rearrangement joins TRBV11-2 to TRBJ1-2; D not certain. V was clipped by 0 bases and J by 0 bases, with 5 bases between them. The CDR3 is made up of 14 amino acids. Looked up from germline, CDR1 is SGHAT and CDR2 is FQNNGV. CDR3 in DNA: TGTGCCAGCAGCTTAGATGGCCCTAACTATGGCTACACCTTC. Translated, it gives CASSLDGPNYGYTF. The variable domain in full, with the rest retrieved from reference TRBV11-2 and TRBJ1-2, is EAGVAQSPRYKIIEKRQSVAFWCNPISGHATLYWYQQILGQGPKLLIQFQNNGVVDDSQLPKDRFSAERLKGVDSTLKIQPAKLEDSAVYLCASSLDGPNYGYTFGSGTRLTVV.

The chain carries TRBV9 and TRBJ2-3; a weak D match, TRBD2 (6 bases). The CDR3 length is 14 residues. The V end was cut by 0 bases, the J end by 4 bases, with 9 bases between. Germline V gene data show CDR1 as SGDLS and CDR2 as YYNGEE. CDR3 bases: TGTGCCAGCAGCGTAGAACGGGAGCCAGATACGCAGTATTTT. Translating gives CASSVEREPDTQYF.

The rearrangement joins TRBV6-5 to TRBJ1-1, with 8 bases that match TRBD1. The CDR3 is 14 residues long. CDR1 is MNHEY and CDR2 is SVGAGI in the germline V gene. Trimming cost V 2 bases and J 10 bases; bases outside gene matches: 9. The CDR3 is CASSYGRRGLVAFF. CDR3 nucleotides: TGTGCCAGCAGTTACGGGCGCAGGGGGCTCGTAGCTTTCTTT.